The 23 T cell receptor beta chains below were found in one sample sequenced in a study of blood T cells in healthy people across ages. A second PCR, run for about 7 to 11 cycles, used a sample-barcoded 5' primer plus a J-beta primer mix. A single record per CDR3 protein comes from TCRdb applying MiXCR to the 5' RACE reads. The top ten hold over 20% of the sample, which has hundreds of thousands of distinct CDR3 sequences, roughly 60% seen once. The sequenced sample was blood. The receptor source for this set is a man younger than 40 in good health.

This chain links TRBV4-2 with TRBJ2-3; TRBD2 agrees at 8 bases. The CDR3 is 15 residues long. With 3 bases clipped from V and 2 bases from J, the junction kept 4 bases outside the gene matches. Germline V CDR1 and CDR2: LGHNA, YNFKEQ. CDR3 sequence: CASSQVSGITDTQYF. The CDR3 coding sequence is TGTGCCAGCAGCCAGGTTAGCGGGATCACAGATACGCAGTATTTT.

This clonotype was recorded a few times. V gene TRBV20-1 combines with J gene TRBJ2-5, with 9 nucleotides matching TRBD2. Per the germline V gene, CDR1 is DFQATT and CDR2 is SNEGSKA (reference sequence). The CDR3 loop spans 12 amino acids. With V trimmed by 4 bases and J by 4 bases, 1 base remained unmatched. The CDR3 sequence: CSAKTSGETQYF. DNA of the CDR3: TGCAGTGCTAAGACTAGCGGAGAGACCCAGTACTTC.

The V gene is TRBV11-2, the J gene TRBJ2-6; D gene ambiguous. The CDR3 is 15 amino acids. CDR1 SGHAT and CDR2 FQNNGV come from the germline V gene. The V end was cut by 3 bases, the J end by 0 bases, with 6 bases between. In DNA, the CDR3 is TGTGCCAGCAGCTTCGGACCCTCTGGGGCCAACGTCCTGACTTTC. It codes for CASSFGPSGANVLTF. The full variable domain, rest sourced from reference TRBV11-2 and TRBJ2-6, is EAGVAQSPRYKIIEKRQSVAFWCNPISGHATLYWYQQILGQGPKLLIQFQNNGVVDDSQLPKDRFSAERLKGVDSTLKIQPAKLEDSAVYLCASSFGPSGANVLTFGAGSRLTVL.

The gene calls are TRBV29-1 and TRBJ1-1; D unresolved. V lost 4 bases, J lost 4 bases, and 10 bases lay in between. This CDR3 has 12 amino acids. Germline assignment: CDR1 SQVTM and CDR2 ANQGSEA. As DNA, the CDR3 is TGCAGCGTTGGAGACGGACTCACTGAAGCTTTCTTT. This gives the protein CSVGDGLTEAFF.

This chain uses TRBV7-9 with TRBJ1-2, with D hard to call. This CDR3 spans 14 amino acids. Trimming pared 0 bases from V and 5 bases from J, leaving 10 bases between. From germline, CDR1 is SEHNR and CDR2 FQNEAQ (reference sequence). CDR3 nucleotides: TGTGCCAGCAGCTTAGCGATAAGGCCTTATGGCTACACCTTC. Its translation: CASSLAIRPYGYTF.

The chain joins TRBV2 to TRBJ2-1, with D possibly being TRBD2 (6 bases). Germline lookup yields CDR1 SNHLY and CDR2 FYNNEI. V gave up 5 bases and J gave up 3 bases, with 11 bases separating them. The CDR3 is made up of 14 amino acids. DNA for the CDR3: TGTGCCAGCAGTTACGCGGACTACTACAATGAGCAGTTCTTC. As protein: CASSYADYYNEQFF.

The chain couples TRBV6-6 to TRBJ2-7, with 9 bases fitting TRBD2. This CDR3 comprises 14 residues. Trimming removed 5 bases from V and 3 bases from J; junction bases left unmatched: 5. Per germline, CDR1 MNHNY and CDR2 SVGAGI (reference sequence). The CDR3 DNA reads TGTGCCAGCAGTCGGACTAGCGATTTCTACGAGCAGTACTTC. It yields the protein CASSRTSDFYEQYF.

This chain uses TRBV6-1 with TRBJ2-7; 7 nucleotides agree with TRBD1. V was clipped by 2 bases and J by 3 bases; unmatched bases: 7. Germline CDR1 MNHNS, CDR2 SASEGT. The CDR3 totals 15 residues. CDR3: CASSELLQGIYEQYF. The CDR3 bases are TGTGCCAGCAGTGAACTATTACAGGGGATCTACGAGCAGTACTTC.

This clonotype was counted many times. This chain uses TRBV20-1 with TRBJ2-5; TRBD2 matches 8 bases. V was clipped by 5 bases and J by 1 base; unmatched bases: 0. The CDR3 contains 12 residues. Germline CDR1 reads DFQATT; CDR2 reads SNEGSKA (reference sequence). CDR3 amino acids: CSAREGQETQYF. The DNA of the CDR3 is TGCAGTGCTCGGGAGGGCCAAGAGACCCAGTACTTC.

Turning to this clonotype: Sequence at one end of the junction differs from germline and may be a read error. The rearrangement joins TRBV7-8 to TRBJ2-7; D assignment may be TRBD1 or TRBD2 (5 bases each). Per germline, CDR1 SGHVS and CDR2 FQNEAQ. This CDR3 comprises 15 residues. Here the CDR3 DNA reads TGTGCCTGCAGCTTGGGGCAGGGACCCTACAATGAGCAGTACTTC. It yields the protein CACSLGQGPYNEQYF.

The chain recombines TRBV12-5 with TRBJ1-2; D ambiguous. The ends were cut back, 5 bases at V and 4 bases at J, with 11 bases in the middle. The CDR3 has 13 amino acids. Germline V CDR1 and CDR2: LGHNT, FRNRAP. The CDR3 spells CASGPTSPYGYTF. As DNA, the CDR3 is TGTGCTAGTGGTCCGACGAGTCCCTATGGCTACACCTTC.

This clonotype was detected only a few times. The V gene is TRBV27, the J gene TRBJ1-1; D may be TRBD1 (6 bases). This CDR3 spans 14 amino acids. The germline V gene has CDR1 MNHEY and CDR2 SMNVEV (reference sequence). V gave up 5 bases and J gave up 0 bases, with 10 bases separating them. In DNA, the CDR3 is TGTGCCAGCAGTAAGCAGGGGTTGAACACTGAAGCTTTCTTT. Residues: CASSKQGLNTEAFF.

V is TRBV29-1 and J is TRBJ1-2, with TRBD1 as a possible D gene (5 bases). The CDR3 is made up of 14 amino acids. Germline-derived CDR1 and CDR2 are SQVTM and ANQGSEA. V dropped 3 bases and J dropped 7 bases, with 18 bases sitting between them. In DNA form, the CDR3 reads TGCAGCGTTGATCAGGGTGTAGGGACCACTGGCTACACCTTC. As protein: CSVDQGVGTTGYTF.

The table lists this clonotype with many counts. This chain joins TRBV15 and TRBJ2-3, with 8 bases identical to TRBD2. Germline trimming cut 0 bases from V and 6 bases from J; bases unmatched to any gene: 5. Germline V gene lookup returns CDR1 LNHNV and CDR2 YYDKDF (reference sequence). There are 15 residues in the CDR3. In DNA form, the CDR3 reads TGTGCCACCAGCAGAGATTTTAGCGGGACCGATACGCAGTATTTT. This gives the protein CATSRDFSGTDTQYF. Complete variable domain (other parts from reference TRBV15 and TRBJ2-3): DAMVIQNPRYQVTQFGKPVTLSCSQTLNHNVMYWYQQKSSQAPKLLFHYYDKDFNNEADTPDNFQSRRPNTSFCFLDIRSPGLGDTAMYLCATSRDFSGTDTQYFGPGTRLTVL.

This rearrangement joins TRBV20-1 to TRBJ2-7; no reliable D call. Germline V gene lookup returns CDR1 DFQATT and CDR2 SNEGSKA (reference sequence). The CDR3 contains 13 residues. The ends were cut back, 2 bases at V and 0 bases at J, with 8 bases in the middle. CDR3 sequence reads: CSARLPASYEQYF. CDR3 in DNA: TGCAGTGCTAGATTACCGGCCTCCTACGAGCAGTACTTC.

CDR3 coding DNA: TGCAGTGCTAAAAAAAGCGGGGCTAAGAGCGAGCAGTACTTC. This encodes CSAKKSGAKSEQYF. V is TRBV20-1 and J is TRBJ2-5; 7 nucleotides agree with TRBD2. Judging by the DNA end, TRBJ2-7 fits better; the J call may be wrong. The CDR3 extends over 14 amino acids. Germline V gene lookup returns CDR1 DFQATT and CDR2 SNEGSKA (reference sequence).

This chain connects TRBV6-2 or TRBV6-3 to TRBJ2-7; possible D gene TRBD1, 6 bases. CDR3 length equals 13 residues. Germline V gives CDR1 MNHEY, CDR2 SVGEGT. V lost 7 bases, J lost 1 base, and 11 bases lay in between. Here the CDR3 reads CASKQQGSYEQYF. CDR3 sequence (DNA): TGTGCCAGCAAACAACAGGGTTCCTACGAGCAGTACTTC.

In this sample, this clonotype turned up a few times. V usage is TRBV12-3 or TRBV12-4 and J usage is TRBJ2-3, with 7 bases identical to TRBD2. The V segment lost 8 bases and the J segment 5 bases; nucleotides outside the gene matches: 10. The CDR3 runs 14 residues. The CDR3 DNA sequence: TGTGCCAGCCATGTCGGGGGGAGCGGAGATACGCAGTATTTT. Protein: CASHVGGSGDTQYF.

A word on this clonotype: The junction departs from the called germline gene at one end, perhaps through a read error. The chain recombines TRBV29-1 with TRBJ2-1, with D uncertain. The CDR3 totals 12 residues. In germline, CDR1 is SQVTM, CDR2 ANQGSEA. The CDR3 loop is CSVWGSYHEQFF. For the CDR3, the DNA is TGCAGCGTTTGGGGATCCTACCATGAGCAGTTCTTC.

The chain uses TRBV9 and TRBJ2-4, with D perhaps matching TRBD2 (6 bases). The length of the CDR3 is 15 residues. CDR1 is SGDLS and CDR2 is YYNGEE in the germline V gene. V was cut by 0 bases and J by 6 bases, with 13 bases left in between. The CDR3 bases are TGTGCCAGCAGCGTAGGCGGGGATATCCGAAACATTCAGTACTTC. This codes for CASSVGGDIRNIQYF. The entire variable domain, with the rest obtained from reference TRBV9 and TRBJ2-4, is as follows: DSGVTQTPKHLITATGQRVTLRCSPRSGDLSVYWYQQSLDQGLQFLIQYYNGEERAKGNILERFSAQQFPDLHSELNLSSLELGDSALYFCASSVGGDIRNIQYFGAGTRLSVL.

A few counts support this clonotype. This sequence joins TRBV25-1 and TRBJ2-5; 7 bases align to TRBD1. The V and J ends lost 3 bases and 2 bases, in that order; junction bases with no gene match: 12. The CDR3 sequence is 17 residues long. CDR1 and CDR2 from the germline V gene are MGHDK and SYGVNS. The CDR3 spells CASSDRRDSKRQETQYF. In DNA form, the CDR3 reads TGTGCCAGCAGTGACCGAAGGGACAGCAAAAGACAAGAGACCCAGTACTTC.

The rearrangement links TRBV7-2 to TRBJ1-1; TRBD1 is a possible D gene (6 bases). Trimming took off 5 bases at V and 10 bases at J, with 20 bases between the two ends. Looked up from germline, CDR1 is SGHTA and CDR2 is FQGNSA. This CDR3 comprises 14 residues. This chain's CDR3 is CASSAGGGGRVAFF. Here the CDR3 DNA reads TGTGCCAGCAGCGCCGGGGGGGGCGGAAGAGTAGCTTTCTTT.

The chain combines TRBV20-1 with TRBJ2-7; 7 bases fit TRBD2. CDR1 is DFQATT and CDR2 is SNEGSKA in the germline V gene (reference sequence). With V trimmed by 0 bases and J by 4 bases, 15 bases remained unmatched. The CDR3 sequence is 17 residues long. The CDR3 DNA sequence: TGCAGTGCTAGAGATCTAAAGTGGGCGGGAGTTGGGTACGAGCAGTACTTC. As protein: CSARDLKWAGVGYEQYF.